This T cell receptor beta chain emerged from a study of blood T cell repertoires in COVID-19. Sequencing was performed with immunoSEQ multiplex PCR; in TCRdb, only in-frame clones are kept and a portion is missing. The sample holds 85,000 or so clones; around 86% are singletons and the top ten take 25% to 30%. This clone was observed a handful of times. Sequencing was carried out using peripheral blood. The receptor's source is a man aged 50-60 years with active or convalescent COVID-19.

DNA of the CDR3: TGTGCCAGCAGTGCCCGGACAGGGCAGGCAGATACGCAGTATTTT. Amino acid sequence: CASSARTGQADTQYF. The rearrangement joins TRBV25-1 to TRBJ2-3, with 8 bases identical to TRBD1. V lost 4 bases and J lost 4; bases outside the gene matches: 7. The CDR3 totals 15 residues. Germline CDR1 is MGHDK and CDR2 is SYGVNS. Drawing the rest from reference TRBV25-1 and TRBJ2-3, the complete variable domain is EADIYQTPRYLVIGTGKKITLECSQTMGHDKMYWYQQDPGMELHLIHYSYGVNSTEKGDLSSESTVSRIRTEHFPLTLESARPSHTSQYLCASSARTGQADTQYFGPGTRLTVL.